This TCR beta chain was obtained from a study of blood T cell repertoires in COVID-19. The wider study: Sample material is recorded as cDNA or gDNA derived from T cells, B-cell-depleted T cells, or PBMCs.

Adults between about 18 and 95 years of age took part from about two dozen US areas. Participant-given clinical history determined each cohort assignment. The CDR3 spans 15 residues. The V gene's germline CDR1 is SGHDN and CDR2 FVKESK. Between the trimmed V and J ends, which lost 4 bases and 0 bases, there was a span of 10 bases. Some clones are missing from TCRdb's copy, which holds only in-frame ones; the method was immunoSEQ multiplex PCR. The table has fewer than 350,000 clones, 90% seen once. V usage is TRBV14 and J usage is TRBJ2-1; D gene unclear. The sequence derives from a woman younger than 45 with acute COVID-19. Material: PBMCs or T cells enriched from blood (not recorded which). CDR3 sequence: CASSPPESSYNEQFF. CDR3 nucleotide sequence: TGTGCCAGCAGCCCGCCGGAGAGCTCCTACAATGAGCAGTTCTTC.